This T cell receptor (beta chain) was identified during a study of cytomegalovirus exposure and HLA in healthy donors. The sample holds a few counts of this clone. Germline lookup yields CDR1 SNHLY and CDR2 FYNNEI. V was pared by 2 bases and J by 4 bases, with 5 bases of the junction left unmatched. The CDR3 contains 16 residues. The PCR made use of 60 Vbeta and 13 Jbeta primers. Data came from immunoSEQ multiplex PCR; TCRdb stores just in-frame clones and leaves some out. Counted here are 80,000 to 95,000 clones, 60% to 70% occurring once; the ten biggest clones make up 6% to 6.5%. The TCR sequence derives from a woman in her twenties or thirties in good health and CMV-seronegative. The chain uses TRBV2 and TRBJ2-1; 10 nucleotides line up with TRBD2. The sample comprised PBMCs. Here the CDR3 DNA reads TGTGCCAGCAGTGAATATACACTAGCGGGATACAATGAGCAGTTCTTC. Encoded protein: CASSEYTLAGYNEQFF.